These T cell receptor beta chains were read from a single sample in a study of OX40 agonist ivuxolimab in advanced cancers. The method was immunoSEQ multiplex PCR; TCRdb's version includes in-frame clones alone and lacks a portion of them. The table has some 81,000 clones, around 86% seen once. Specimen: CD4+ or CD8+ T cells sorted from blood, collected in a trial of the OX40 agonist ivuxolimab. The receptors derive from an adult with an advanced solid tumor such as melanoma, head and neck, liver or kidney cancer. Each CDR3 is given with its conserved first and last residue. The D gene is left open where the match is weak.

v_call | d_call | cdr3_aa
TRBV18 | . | CASSPGRSLKLDTQYF
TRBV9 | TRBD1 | CASSREGTGPEKLFF
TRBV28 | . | CASSSTPGRWAIQYF
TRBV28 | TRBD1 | CASSSVGQGADEQYF
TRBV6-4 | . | CASRAQGSEKLFF
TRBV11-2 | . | CASSLLLVGEAKTNTQYF
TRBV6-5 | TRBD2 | CASSGVASGDNEQFF
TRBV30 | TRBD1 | CAYRQGTVPEAFF
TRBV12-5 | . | CASGFPPTGKNIQYF
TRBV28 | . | CATLGGRAYEQYF
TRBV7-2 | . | CASSSVTPLGPGELFF
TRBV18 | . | CASSPLHREGNEAFF
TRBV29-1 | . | CSVGGVGTEAFF
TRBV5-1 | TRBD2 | CASRSGLAGNEQFF
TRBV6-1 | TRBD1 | CASRLQGAFDTQYF
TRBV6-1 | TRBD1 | CASSGRDRSSYEQYF
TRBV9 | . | CASSVDPGQGTLDTQYF
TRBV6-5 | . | CASIAGTGNTIYF
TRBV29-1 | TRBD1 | CSVWTGGETQYF
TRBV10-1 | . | CASSDPGRETQYF
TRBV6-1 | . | CASIAEGVEAFF
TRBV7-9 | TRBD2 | CASSSLERAGRNEQYF
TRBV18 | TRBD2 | CASSPQSGGTYNEQFF
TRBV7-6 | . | CASSLQGSTDTQYF
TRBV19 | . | CASMSLSGNTIYF
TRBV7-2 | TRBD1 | CASSLDQGVLEQYF
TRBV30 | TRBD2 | CAWSGASGSWGTGELFF
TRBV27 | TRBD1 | CASSLSGQNSGNTIYF
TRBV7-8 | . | CASSPRATPYEQYF
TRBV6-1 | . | CASSEFRGLNIQYF
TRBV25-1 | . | CASSVNPNYGYTF
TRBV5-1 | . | CASSLEVGDRMNTEAFF
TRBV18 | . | CASSPGATNEKLFF
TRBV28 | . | CASSLRLFWTSNQPQHF
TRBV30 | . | CASSGPGRVSGYTF
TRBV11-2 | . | CASSSRTGGEQYF
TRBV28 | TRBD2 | CASSSGTEQYF
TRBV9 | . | CASSVEGLGETQYF
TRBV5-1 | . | CASSLGSGSYNEQFF
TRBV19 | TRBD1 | CASSIRTGDQPQHF
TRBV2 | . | CASSIRASGTGNTIYF
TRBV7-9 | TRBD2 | CASSFPSGSYNEQFF
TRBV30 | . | CAWSSYTLAKNIQYF
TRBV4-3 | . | CASSQDTHRRTGELFF
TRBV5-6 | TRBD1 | CASSPRAGQLSSPLHF
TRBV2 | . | CASSFGQGYGELFF
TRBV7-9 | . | CASSARPGEWTDTQYF
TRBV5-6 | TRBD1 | CASRLEGQGLYEQYF
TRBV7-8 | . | CASSLAHEQFF
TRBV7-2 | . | CASSLSNYGYTF
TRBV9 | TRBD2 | CASSTGTSGGSYNEQFF
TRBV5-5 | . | CASSFETSPLHF
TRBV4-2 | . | CASSQDRERRETQYF